This TCR beta chain emerged from a study of CD8 T cells in Susac syndrome. Reverse transcription of about 0.5 to 1 ug RNA used random hexamers. TCRdb re-derived calls from the immunoSEQ multiplex PCR reads in MiXCR, one entry per CDR3 protein. The data contain roughly 140,000 distinct CDR3 sequences, 90% to 97% of them singletons. The V gene's germline CDR1 is SGHRS and CDR2 YFSETQ. V dropped 0 bases and J dropped 2 bases, with 9 bases sitting between them. The CDR3 totals 16 residues. The sample comprised CD4+ T cells from PBMCs. V is TRBV5-1 and J is TRBJ2-6; tentative D call: TRBD1 (6 bases). This clonotype was obtained from a human donor with Susac syndrome. This chain's CDR3 is CASSLATGTGANVLTF. The DNA for the CDR3 is TGCGCCAGCAGCTTGGCCACAGGGACTGGGGCCAACGTCCTGACTTTC. The whole variable domain, remainder taken from reference TRBV5-1 and TRBJ2-6, is KAGVTQTPRYLIKTRGQQVTLSCSPISGHRSVSWYQQTPGQGLQFLFEYFSETQRNKGNFPGRFSGRQFSNSRSEMNVSTLELGDSALYLCASSLATGTGANVLTFGAGSRLTVL.